These 5 T cell receptor beta chains came from one sample sequenced in a study of OX40 agonist ivuxolimab in advanced cancers. Only in-frame clones appear in the TCRdb table, and some are missing; sequencing was by immunoSEQ multiplex PCR. Of around 80,000 clones in the sample, nearly 95% were seen once. This sample comprised CD4+ or CD8+ T cells sorted from blood, obtained in a trial of the OX40 agonist ivuxolimab. Receptors originate from an adult with an advanced solid tumor such as melanoma, head and neck, liver or kidney cancer.

The genes are TRBV6-1 and TRBJ2-7; D possibly corresponds to TRBD1 (5 bases). CDR3 size: 15 residues. CDR1 is MNHNS, CDR2 SASEGT, per germline. V was clipped by 4 bases and J by 5 bases, with 18 bases between them. CDR3 DNA: TGTGCCAGCAGTGGAGGACATTTTTCGAGCGACGAGCAGTACTTC. Its protein is CASSGGHFSSDEQYF.

V is TRBV11-2 and J is TRBJ2-7, with 9 bases identical to TRBD2. The CDR3 extends over 14 amino acids. J was trimmed by 4 bases and V by 2 bases; bases with no gene match: 3. Germline CDR1 reads SGHAT; CDR2 reads FQNNGV. The CDR3 DNA sequence: TGTGCCAGCAGCTTACTAGCGGGGCGTTACGAGCAGTACTTC. This gives the protein CASSLLAGRYEQYF.

V usage is TRBV6-5 and J usage is TRBJ1-2, with TRBD1 identical over 9 bases. There are 15 residues in the CDR3. In germline, CDR1 is MNHEY, CDR2 SVGAGI. J lost 7 bases, V lost 0 bases, and 6 bases had no gene match. CDR3 region: CASSYSMGTGLGYTF. DNA for the CDR3: TGTGCCAGCAGTTACTCGATGGGGACAGGGCTTGGCTACACCTTC.

The V gene is TRBV19, the J gene TRBJ2-1; 12 positions agree with TRBD2. Germline assignment: CDR1 LNHDA and CDR2 SQIVND (reference sequence). Unmatched junction bases numbered 2, after V lost 7 bases and J lost 4 bases. This CDR3 is 14 amino acids long. The chain's CDR3 is CASTGTSGYNEQFF. The DNA for the CDR3 is TGTGCCAGTACCGGGACTAGCGGGTACAATGAGCAGTTCTTC.

The rearrangement joins TRBV6-5 to TRBJ2-1, with D perhaps matching TRBD2 (6 bases). V was cut by 5 bases and J by 4 bases, with 6 bases left in between. Germline V gives CDR1 MNHEY, CDR2 SVGAGI. This CDR3 is built from 12 residues. CDR3 protein: CASSGGYNEQFF. For the CDR3, the DNA is TGTGCCAGCAGTGGGGGGTACAATGAGCAGTTCTTC.